Following are 16 T cell receptor beta chains from one sample sequenced in a study of blood T cell repertoires in COVID-19. TCRdb keeps only in-frame clones here, not all; method: immunoSEQ multiplex PCR. This sample yields about 220,000 clones, of which around 90% are seen a single time; 2.6% belongs to the top ten. Input material: PBMCs or T cells enriched from blood (not recorded which). The receptors come from a woman aged 25 to 45 with acute COVID-19.

This chain joins TRBV4-3 and TRBJ2-3; D gene ambiguous. This CDR3 has 15 amino acids. Trimming stripped 1 base from V and 3 bases from J, with 11 bases between. Germline V gives CDR1 LGHNA, CDR2 YSLEER. The CDR3 loop is CASSQATAPTDTQYF. DNA for the CDR3: TGCGCCAGCAGCCAAGCAACTGCCCCTACAGATACGCAGTATTTT.

The chain joins TRBV27 to TRBJ1-4; TRBD1 might be the D (6 bases). This CDR3 spans 18 amino acids. Trimming stripped 5 bases from V and 6 bases from J, with 25 bases between. In germline, CDR1 is MNHEY, CDR2 SMNVEV (reference sequence). CDR3 nucleotides: TGTGCCAGCAGTCGGACAACGAGACAGGCCGGACTTGATGAAAAACTGTTTTTT. The encoded protein is CASSRTTRQAGLDEKLFF.

The J gene is TRBJ2-1, the V gene TRBV3-1 (or the pseudogene TRBV3-2), with 7 bases aligning to TRBD1. Germline CDR1 reads LGHDT; CDR2 reads YNNKEL (reference sequence). This CDR3 spans 15 amino acids. The trim removed 0 bases at V and 4 bases at J, leaving 3 bases unmatched. CDR3 region: CASSQEMGQYNEQFF. In nucleotides, the CDR3 is TGTGCCAGCAGCCAAGAGATGGGACAGTACAATGAGCAGTTCTTC.

The chain carries TRBV5-6 and TRBJ2-7; D perhaps matches TRBD2 (6 bases). This CDR3 comprises 14 residues. Germline CDR1 and CDR2: SGHDT and YYEEEE. Trimming cost V 0 bases and J 4 bases, with 11 bases left between them. The CDR3 loop reads CASSLGQGGYEQYF. The CDR3 bases are TGTGCCAGCAGCTTGGGGCAGGGAGGATACGAGCAGTACTTC.

The chain recombines TRBV7-9 with TRBJ1-4, with a possible D match to TRBD1 (5 bases). The length of the CDR3 is 17 residues. Germline CDR1 and CDR2: SEHNR and FQNEAQ (reference sequence). V lost 4 bases and J lost 4, with 19 bases in between. This chain's CDR3 is CASSSPINRRGNEKLFF. In nucleotides, the CDR3 is TGTGCCAGCAGCTCCCCTATTAATCGGAGGGGTAATGAAAAACTGTTTTTT.

V and J are TRBV27 and TRBJ1-5; D remains ambiguous. Between the trimmed V and J ends, which lost 6 bases and 3 bases, there was a span of 6 bases. In germline, CDR1 is MNHEY, CDR2 SMNVEV (reference sequence). The CDR3 has 12 residues. CDR3 coding DNA: TGTGCCAGCAGGTCAGACAATCAGCCCCAGCATTTT. Amino acid sequence: CASRSDNQPQHF.

The chain couples TRBV5-1 to TRBJ1-2; tentatively, D is TRBD1 (6 bases). Per the germline V gene, CDR1 is SGHRS and CDR2 is YFSETQ. Trimming took off 3 bases at V and 6 bases at J, with 9 bases between the two ends. This CDR3 region has 12 residues. The CDR3 nucleotides read TGCGCCAGCAGCTGGGCAGGGGATGGCTACACCTTC. Encoded protein: CASSWAGDGYTF.

This chain links TRBV9 with TRBJ2-1; 8 nucleotides line up with TRBD1. Unmatched junction bases numbered 13, after V lost 1 base and J lost 4 bases. Germline CDR1 is SGDLS and CDR2 is YYNGEE. This CDR3 is 18 amino acids long. In nucleotides, the CDR3 is TGTGCCAGCAGCGTATCCACCCTAGGGACAGGTGAATACAATGAGCAGTTCTTC. It is translated as CASSVSTLGTGEYNEQFF. The full variable domain, completed using reference TRBV9 and TRBJ2-1, is DSGVTQTPKHLITATGQRVTLRCSPRSGDLSVYWYQQSLDQGLQFLIQYYNGEERAKGNILERFSAQQFPDLHSELNLSSLELGDSALYFCASSVSTLGTGEYNEQFFGPGTRLTVL.

This sequence joins TRBV7-2 and TRBJ2-1, with 7 bases aligning to TRBD2. CDR1 is SGHTA and CDR2 is FQGNSA in the germline V gene. The CDR3 has 17 residues. V trimming: 0 bases; J trimming: 10 bases; junction bases outside the gene matches: 15. The CDR3 loop reads CASSLAGGVGLTQEQFF. Written as DNA, the CDR3 is TGTGCCAGCAGCTTAGCGGGAGGGGTAGGCCTCACACAGGAGCAGTTCTTC.

The chain combines TRBV11-2 with TRBJ2-1, with D possibly TRBD1 on 6 matching bases. The ends were cut back, 3 bases at V and 6 bases at J, with 12 bases in the middle. CDR1 SGHAT and CDR2 FQNNGV come from the germline V gene. The CDR3 sequence is 14 residues long. This chain's CDR3 is CASSLTRTVNEQFF. CDR3 DNA sequence: TGTGCCAGCAGCTTGACCCGGACAGTCAATGAGCAGTTCTTC.

This rearrangement joins TRBV6-1 to TRBJ1-2; a possible D gene is TRBD1 (6 bases). Germline values: CDR1 MNHNS, CDR2 SASEGT. Trimming shortened V by 2 bases and J by 8 bases, and 12 bases separated the two germline ends. The CDR3 is made up of 13 amino acids. In DNA form, the CDR3 reads TGTGCCAGCAGTGAACAGGGGTTGGACGGCTACACCTTC. Translation gives CASSEQGLDGYTF.

The chain recombines TRBV4-1 with TRBJ1-4; 7 positions match TRBD1. CDR1 MGHRA and CDR2 YSYEKL come from the germline V gene. The CDR3 runs to 15 residues. V gave up 6 bases and J gave up 8 bases; unmatched junction bases: 12. The CDR3 spells CASSRSEGAREKLFF. Written as DNA, the CDR3 is TGCGCCAGCAGTCGCTCCGAGGGGGCTAGGGAAAAACTGTTTTTT.

V and J are TRBV29-1 and TRBJ1-1, with TRBD1 matching 7 bases. Germline values: CDR1 SQVTM, CDR2 ANQGSEA. V was pared by 6 bases and J by 4 bases, with 8 bases of the junction left unmatched. This CDR3 contains 13 residues. The CDR3 sequence: CSVLRDRSTEAFF. The CDR3, as DNA: TGCAGCGTCTTGAGGGACAGAAGCACTGAAGCTTTCTTT. The full variable domain, in which reference TRBV29-1 and TRBJ1-1 provide the parts outside the CDR3, is SAVISQKPSRDICQRGTSLTIQCQVDSQVTMMFWYRQQPGQSLTLIATANQGSEATYESGFVIDKFPISRPNLTFSTLTVSNMSPEDSSIYLCSVLRDRSTEAFFGQGTRLTVV.

This clone was picked up a small number of times. The V and J genes are TRBV6-2 or TRBV6-3 and TRBJ1-1, with D possibly matching TRBD1 (5 bases). The ends were cut back, 0 bases at V and 3 bases at J, with 8 bases in the middle. Germline assignment: CDR1 MNHEY and CDR2 SVGEGT. This CDR3 comprises 14 residues. CDR3 sequence reads: CASSYSEGDTEAFF. In nucleotides, the CDR3 is TGTGCCAGCAGTTACTCGGAAGGGGACACTGAAGCTTTCTTT.

The rearrangement uses TRBV30 and TRBJ1-1, with 7 bases lining up with TRBD1. J gave up 5 bases and V 3 bases, and 9 bases lay outside the gene matches. Looked up from germline, CDR1 is GTSNPN and CDR2 is SVGIG (reference sequence). The CDR3 sequence is 14 residues long. This CDR3 is CAWRPQTTGTEAFF. In DNA form, the CDR3 reads TGTGCCTGGAGACCACAAACGACAGGGACTGAAGCTTTCTTT.

CDR3 sequence reads: CASSQGSTSTDTQYF. CDR3 bases: TGCGCCAGCAGCCAAGGGTCCACAAGCACAGATACGCAGTATTTT. The chain links TRBV4-3 to TRBJ2-3; D is undetermined. The V gene's germline CDR1 is LGHNA and CDR2 YSLEER. The CDR3 is 15 residues long. With 1 base removed from V and 0 bases from J, the gap between germline ends came to 8 bases.